Following are 13 T cell receptor beta chains from one sample sequenced in a study of blood T cells in healthy people across ages. The authors ran a second PCR of roughly 6 to 11 cycles using a sample-barcoded 5' primer and a J-beta primer mix. TCRdb re-called the 5' RACE reads through MiXCR, storing one row per CDR3 protein. Of around 1,500,000 distinct CDR3 sequences listed, roughly 40% are singletons. The sequenced sample consisted of blood. Every receptor here comes from a woman aged 18-29 years in good health.

The chain joins TRBV5-6 to TRBJ1-5; tentatively, D is TRBD1 (6 bases). The CDR3 runs to 15 residues. Per the germline V gene, CDR1 is SGHDT and CDR2 is YYEEEE. V lost 2 bases, J lost 3 bases, and 12 bases lay in between. DNA for the CDR3: TGTGCCAGCAGCTTAGGGGGGAGCCCCAATCAGCCCCAGCATTTT. Encoded protein: CASSLGGSPNQPQHF.

V gene TRBV6-6 combines with J gene TRBJ2-5; tentative D call: TRBD2 (6 bases). The end of the DNA aligns better with TRBJ2-7, so the J call may be wrong. The CDR3 consists of 16 residues. Germline V lookup: CDR1 MNHNY, CDR2 SVGAGI (reference sequence). CDR3 coding DNA: TGTGCCAGCAGTGACTACCCCAATGGAGGGCCCGCCGAGCAGTACTTC. This encodes CASSDYPNGGPAEQYF.

The chain is built from TRBV20-1 and TRBJ2-1; 8 nucleotides line up with TRBD2. The CDR3 length is 14 residues. The trim removed 3 bases at V and 5 bases at J, leaving 6 bases unmatched. CDR1 DFQATT and CDR2 SNEGSKA come from the germline V gene (reference sequence). For the CDR3, the DNA is TGCAGTGCTAGTTTAACTAGCGGTAACAATGAGCAGTTCTTC. Amino acids: CSASLTSGNNEQFF.

This clonotype was detected only a few times. V gene TRBV5-1 combines with J gene TRBJ1-2; a weak D match, TRBD1 (5 bases). The CDR3 has 14 amino acids. From germline, CDR1 is SGHRS and CDR2 YFSETQ. With 2 bases removed from V and 8 bases from J, the gap between germline ends came to 16 bases. The CDR3 loop reads CASSFGHQEGGYTF. The CDR3 coding sequence is TGCGCCAGCAGCTTCGGACACCAAGAAGGGGGCTACACCTTC.

The chain carries TRBV5-8 and TRBJ2-7; weak D call: TRBD2 (5 bases). The CDR3 is made up of 14 amino acids. Germline assignment: CDR1 SGHTS and CDR2 YDEGEE. V shed 4 bases and J shed 3 bases, with 14 bases lying between them. The CDR3 DNA reads as TGTGCCAGCAGCCGCGGGTCCACCATCTACGAGCAGTACTTC. Translation gives CASSRGSTIYEQYF.

The chain employs TRBV25-1 and TRBJ1-4; D remains ambiguous. The germline V and J ends were trimmed by 3 bases and 5 bases, with 13 bases remaining between them. Germline CDR1 and CDR2: MGHDK and SYGVNS. The CDR3 runs 15 residues. CDR3 DNA sequence: TGTGCCAGCAGTGATCGCCCCGATGGGAATGAAAAACTGTTTTTT. Translated, it gives CASSDRPDGNEKLFF.

This clonotype was seen a handful of times. V and J are TRBV4-1 and TRBJ2-7; possible D gene TRBD2, 6 bases. V was shortened by 1 base and J by 4 bases, with 14 bases between the two germline ends. The CDR3 runs 15 residues. The germline CDR1 and CDR2 sequences are MGHRA and YSYEKL. CDR3 sequence reads: CASSQGAGTVYEQYF. The CDR3 coding sequence is TGCGCCAGCAGCCAAGGGGCGGGAACCGTGTACGAGCAGTACTTC.

The chain is built from TRBV10-3 and TRBJ1-2; D remains ambiguous. The germline V and J ends were trimmed by 0 bases and 7 bases, with 12 bases remaining between them. Germline V CDR1 and CDR2: ENHRY, SYGVKD. The length of the CDR3 is 14 residues. The DNA for the CDR3 is TGTGCCATCAGTGAGTCGGGGAGCAAATGTGGCTACACCTTC. Its translation: CAISESGSKCGYTF.

This clonotype was seen a few times. V gene TRBV4-1 combines with J gene TRBJ2-1; 8 bases map to TRBD2. The V gene's germline CDR1 is MGHRA and CDR2 YSYEKL. The CDR3 covers 16 residues. V was clipped by 0 bases and J by 3 bases; unmatched bases: 4. The chain's CDR3 is CASSQESGGLYNEQFF. Written as DNA, the CDR3 is TGCGCCAGCAGCCAAGAGAGCGGGGGCCTCTACAATGAGCAGTTCTTC.

V usage is TRBV5-1 and J usage is TRBJ1-2; D is perhaps TRBD1 (5 bases). CDR3 length: 15 amino acids. Trimming shortened V by 7 bases and J by 2 bases, and 18 bases separated the two germline ends. Germline V gene lookup returns CDR1 SGHRS and CDR2 YFSETQ. The CDR3 DNA reads TGCGCCAGCGCAAACCAGGGCGCAGGGAACTATGGCTACACCTTC. Its translation is CASANQGAGNYGYTF.

This chain connects TRBV29-1 to TRBJ2-7, with TRBD2 matching 8 bases. Germline lookup yields CDR1 SQVTM and CDR2 ANQGSEA. The CDR3 is 14 residues long. V lost 5 bases, J lost 2 bases, and 8 bases stayed unmatched. The CDR3 loop is CSVKGSGDTYEQYF. The CDR3 nucleotides read TGCAGCGTTAAGGGTAGCGGGGATACCTACGAGCAGTACTTC.

The J gene is TRBJ2-2, the V gene TRBV5-1; TRBD1 might be the D (5 bases). Trimming took 3 bases from V and 1 from J, leaving 10 bases between them. Germline V gene data show CDR1 as SGHRS and CDR2 as YFSETQ. The CDR3 runs 15 residues. CDR3 loop: CASSSLGQNTGELFF. As DNA, the CDR3 is TGCGCCAGCAGCTCCCTAGGACAGAACACCGGGGAGCTGTTTTTT.

The gene calls are TRBV6-6 and TRBJ1-1; D is unresolved. Germline V gene sequence: CDR1 MNHNY, CDR2 SVGAGI (reference sequence). The CDR3 contains 15 residues. V lost 0 bases and J 1 base, leaving 9 bases between the germline ends. The CDR3 is CASSYSGSQNTEAFF. In DNA, the CDR3 is TGTGCCAGCAGTTACTCAGGGTCGCAGAACACTGAAGCTTTCTTT.